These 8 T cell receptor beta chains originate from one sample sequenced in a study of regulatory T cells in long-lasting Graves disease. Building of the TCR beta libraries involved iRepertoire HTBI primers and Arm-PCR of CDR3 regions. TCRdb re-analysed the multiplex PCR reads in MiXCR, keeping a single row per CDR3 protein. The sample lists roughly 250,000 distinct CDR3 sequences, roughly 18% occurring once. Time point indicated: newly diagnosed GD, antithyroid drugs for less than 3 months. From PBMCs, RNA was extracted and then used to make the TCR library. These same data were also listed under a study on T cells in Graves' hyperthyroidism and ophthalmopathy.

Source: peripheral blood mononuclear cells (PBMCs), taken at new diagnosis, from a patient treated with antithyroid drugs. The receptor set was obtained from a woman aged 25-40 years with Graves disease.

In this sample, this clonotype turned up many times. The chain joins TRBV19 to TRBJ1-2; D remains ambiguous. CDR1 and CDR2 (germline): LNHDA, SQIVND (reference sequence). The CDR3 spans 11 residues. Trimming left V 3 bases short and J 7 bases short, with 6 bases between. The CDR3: CASSIGPGYTF. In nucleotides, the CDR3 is TGTGCCAGTAGTATCGGGCCTGGCTACACCTTC.

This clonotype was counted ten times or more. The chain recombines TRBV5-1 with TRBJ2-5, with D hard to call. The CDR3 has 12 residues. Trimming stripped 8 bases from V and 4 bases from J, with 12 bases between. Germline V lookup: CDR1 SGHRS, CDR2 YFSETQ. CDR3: CASSATRETQYF. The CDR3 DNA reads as TGCGCCAGTAGTGCAACGAGAGAGACCCAGTACTTC.

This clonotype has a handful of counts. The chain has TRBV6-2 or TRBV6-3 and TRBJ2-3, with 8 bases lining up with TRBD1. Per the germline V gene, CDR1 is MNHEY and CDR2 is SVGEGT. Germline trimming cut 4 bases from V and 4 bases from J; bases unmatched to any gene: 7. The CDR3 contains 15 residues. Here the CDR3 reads CASSSLTGDADTQYF. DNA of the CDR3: TGTGCCAGCAGTTCTTTGACAGGGGATGCAGATACGCAGTATTTT.

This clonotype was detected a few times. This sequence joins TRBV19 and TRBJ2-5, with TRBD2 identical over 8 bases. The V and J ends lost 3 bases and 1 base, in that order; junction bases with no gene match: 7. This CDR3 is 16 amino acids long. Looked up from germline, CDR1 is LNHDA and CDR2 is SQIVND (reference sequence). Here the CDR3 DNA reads TGTGCCAGTAGTATCCGAGGACTAGCAGGCCAAGAGACCCAGTACTTC. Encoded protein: CASSIRGLAGQETQYF.

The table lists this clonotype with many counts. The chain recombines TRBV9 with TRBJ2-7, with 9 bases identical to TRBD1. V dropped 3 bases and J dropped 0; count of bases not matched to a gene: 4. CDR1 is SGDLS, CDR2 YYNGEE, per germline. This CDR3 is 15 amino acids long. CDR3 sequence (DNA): TGTGCCAGCAGCGGCGGACAGGGGAGCTCCTACGAGCAGTACTTC. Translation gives CASSGGQGSSYEQYF.

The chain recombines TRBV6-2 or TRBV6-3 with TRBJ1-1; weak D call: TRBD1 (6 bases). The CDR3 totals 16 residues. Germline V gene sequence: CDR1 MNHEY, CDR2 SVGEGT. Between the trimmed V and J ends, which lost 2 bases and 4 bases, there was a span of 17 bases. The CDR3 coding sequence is TGTGCCAGCAGTTACGGGGGCTGGACGAGGGGCACTGAAGCTTTCTTT. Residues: CASSYGGWTRGTEAFF.

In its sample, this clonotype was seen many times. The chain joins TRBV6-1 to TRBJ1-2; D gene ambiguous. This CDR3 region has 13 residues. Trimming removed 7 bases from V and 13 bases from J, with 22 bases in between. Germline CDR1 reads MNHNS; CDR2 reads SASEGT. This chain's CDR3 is CASTPNDRLDLTF. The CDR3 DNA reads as TGTGCCAGCACCCCCAACGACCGCCTTGATCTCACCTTC.

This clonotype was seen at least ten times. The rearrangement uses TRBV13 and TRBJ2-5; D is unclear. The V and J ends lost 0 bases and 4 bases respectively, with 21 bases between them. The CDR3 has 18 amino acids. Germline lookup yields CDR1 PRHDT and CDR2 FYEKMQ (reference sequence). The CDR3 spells CASSLGVGARGIGETQYF. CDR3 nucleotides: TGTGCCAGCAGCTTAGGGGTGGGCGCCCGAGGAATTGGAGAGACCCAGTACTTC.